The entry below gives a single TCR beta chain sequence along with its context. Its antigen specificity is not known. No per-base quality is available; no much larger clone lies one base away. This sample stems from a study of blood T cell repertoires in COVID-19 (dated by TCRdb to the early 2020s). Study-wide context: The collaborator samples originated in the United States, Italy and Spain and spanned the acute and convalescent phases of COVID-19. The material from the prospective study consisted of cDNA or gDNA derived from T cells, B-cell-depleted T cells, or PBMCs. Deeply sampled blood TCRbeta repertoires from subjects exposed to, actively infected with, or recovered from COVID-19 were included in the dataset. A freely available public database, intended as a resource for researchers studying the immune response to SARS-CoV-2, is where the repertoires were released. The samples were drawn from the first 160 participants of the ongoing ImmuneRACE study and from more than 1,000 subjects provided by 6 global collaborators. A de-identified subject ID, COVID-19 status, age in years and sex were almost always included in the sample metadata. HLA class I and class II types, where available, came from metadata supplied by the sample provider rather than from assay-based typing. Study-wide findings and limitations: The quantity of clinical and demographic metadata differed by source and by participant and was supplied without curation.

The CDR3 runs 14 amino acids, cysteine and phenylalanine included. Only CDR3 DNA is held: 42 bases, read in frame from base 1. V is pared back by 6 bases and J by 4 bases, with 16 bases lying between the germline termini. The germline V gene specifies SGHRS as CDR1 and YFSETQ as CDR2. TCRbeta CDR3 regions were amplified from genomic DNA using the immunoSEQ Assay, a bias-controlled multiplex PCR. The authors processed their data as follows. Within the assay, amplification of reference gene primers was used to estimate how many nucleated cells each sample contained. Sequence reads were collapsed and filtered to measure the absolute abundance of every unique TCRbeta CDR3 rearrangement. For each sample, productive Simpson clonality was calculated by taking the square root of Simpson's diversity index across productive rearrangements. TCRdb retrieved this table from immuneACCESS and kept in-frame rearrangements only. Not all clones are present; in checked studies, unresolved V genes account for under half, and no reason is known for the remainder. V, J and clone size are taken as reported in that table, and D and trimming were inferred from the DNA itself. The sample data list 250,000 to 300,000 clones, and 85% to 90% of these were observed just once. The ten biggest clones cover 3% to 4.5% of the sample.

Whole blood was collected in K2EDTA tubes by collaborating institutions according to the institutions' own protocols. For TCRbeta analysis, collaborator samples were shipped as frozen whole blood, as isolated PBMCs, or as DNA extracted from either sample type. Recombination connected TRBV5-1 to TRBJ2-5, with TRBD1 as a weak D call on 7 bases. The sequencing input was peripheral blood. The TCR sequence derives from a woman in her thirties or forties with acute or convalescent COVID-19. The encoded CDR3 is CASTPQGGTETQYF. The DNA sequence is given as TGCGCCAGCACCCCCCAGGGGGGTACAGAGACCCAGTACTTC.